The T cell receptor (beta chain) described here comes from a study of shared clonotypes between healthy human individuals. Sequenced by immunoSEQ multiplex PCR; TCRdb stores in-frame clones only, minus some. Among about 680,000 clones listed, about three quarters were seen once. Germline assignment: CDR1 SQVTM and CDR2 ANQGSEA. This CDR3 comprises 13 residues. Unmatched junction bases numbered 5, after V lost 8 bases and J lost 1 base. This clone was counted only a few times. The receptor's source is a woman aged 25 to 39 in good health. The specimen sequenced was memory CD4+ T cells sorted from blood. Subset indicated: CD45RA-negative fraction. The chain employs TRBV29-1 and TRBJ2-5; TRBD1 agrees at 9 bases. The CDR3 nucleotides are TGCAGCCCAAAGGGACAGGGCCAAGAGACCCAGTACTTC. Protein product: CSPKGQGQETQYF.